Following are 2 T cell receptor beta chains from one sample sequenced in a study of shared clonotypes between healthy human individuals. Sequencing used immunoSEQ multiplex PCR; TCRdb keeps in-frame clones, though not all of them. This repertoire shows a few million clones, over 85% found once; its top ten account for under 2%. Positive CCR7 selection of CD45RO-negative cells yielded the naive CD8 cells, and terminally differentiated effector memory CD45RA+ cells were excluded. Sequenced material: naive CD8+ T cells from PBMCs. The receptors shown here come from a man aged 18-30 years in good health. Some clones in this sample may be carry-over from other donors' samples.

This clone was observed a handful of times. Other DNA sequences in the same sample also yield this CDR3. The chain uses TRBV28 and TRBJ1-1, with D maybe TRBD1 (5 bases). Trimming removed 4 bases at V and 6 bases at J, with 6 bases between. CDR3 length equals 11 residues. Per germline, CDR1 MDHEN and CDR2 SYDVKM. CDR3 sequence (DNA): TGTGCCAGCAGTTCGGGGGCTGAAGCTTTCTTT. Its protein is CASSSGAEAFF.

The gene calls are TRBV28 and TRBJ1-5, with D unresolved. Germline V gene lookup returns CDR1 MDHEN and CDR2 SYDVKM. The CDR3 extends over 12 amino acids. V gave up 3 bases and J gave up 11 bases, with 11 bases separating them. Here the CDR3 reads CASSFSLGAQHF. DNA of the CDR3: TGTGCCAGCAGTTTTTCGCTAGGTGCCCAGCATTTT. The complete variable domain, with remaining parts taken from reference TRBV28 and TRBJ1-5, reads DVKVTQSSRYLVKRTGEKVFLECVQDMDHENMFWYRQDPGLGLRLIYFSYDVKMKEKGDIPEGYSVSREKKERFSLILESASTNQTSMYLCASSFSLGAQHFGDGTRLSIL.